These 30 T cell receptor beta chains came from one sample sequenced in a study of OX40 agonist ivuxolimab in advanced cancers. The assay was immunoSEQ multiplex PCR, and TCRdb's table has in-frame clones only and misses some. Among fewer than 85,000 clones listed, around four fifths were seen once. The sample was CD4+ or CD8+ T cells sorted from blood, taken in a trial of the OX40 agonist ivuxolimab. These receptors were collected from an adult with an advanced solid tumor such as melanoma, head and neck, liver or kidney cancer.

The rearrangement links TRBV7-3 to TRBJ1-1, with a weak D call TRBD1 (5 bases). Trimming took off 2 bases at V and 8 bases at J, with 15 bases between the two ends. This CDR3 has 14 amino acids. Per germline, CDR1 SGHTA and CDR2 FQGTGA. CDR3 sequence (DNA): TGTGCCAGCAGCTTAGAGGGCCTATCAGGGGAAGCTTTCTTT. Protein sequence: CASSLEGLSGEAFF.

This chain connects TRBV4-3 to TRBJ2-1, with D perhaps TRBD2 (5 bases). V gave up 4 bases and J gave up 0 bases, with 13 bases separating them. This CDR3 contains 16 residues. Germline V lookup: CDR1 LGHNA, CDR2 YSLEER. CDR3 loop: CASSPTRVISYNEQFF. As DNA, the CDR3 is TGCGCCAGCAGCCCCACGAGGGTAATCTCCTACAATGAGCAGTTCTTC.

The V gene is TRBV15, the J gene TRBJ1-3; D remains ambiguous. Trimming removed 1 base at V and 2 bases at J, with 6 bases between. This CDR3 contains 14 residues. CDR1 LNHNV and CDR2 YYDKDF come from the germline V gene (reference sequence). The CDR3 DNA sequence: TGTGCCACCAGCAGAGCGGCAGCTGGAAACACCATATATTTT. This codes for CATSRAAAGNTIYF.

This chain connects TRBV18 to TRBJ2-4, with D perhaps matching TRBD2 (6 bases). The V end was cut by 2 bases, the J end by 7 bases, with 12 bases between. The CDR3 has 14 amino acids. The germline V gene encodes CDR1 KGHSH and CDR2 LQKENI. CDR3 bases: TGTGCCAGCTCACCAGGCGGAGGGTCGAACATTCAGTACTTC. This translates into CASSPGGGSNIQYF.

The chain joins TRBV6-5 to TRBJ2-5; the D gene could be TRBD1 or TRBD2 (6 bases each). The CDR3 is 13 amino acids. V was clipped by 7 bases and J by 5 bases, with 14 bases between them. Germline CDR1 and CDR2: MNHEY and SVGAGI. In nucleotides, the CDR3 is TGTGCCAGCAAGGAGGGGGTCGGGGAGACCCAGTACTTC. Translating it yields CASKEGVGETQYF.

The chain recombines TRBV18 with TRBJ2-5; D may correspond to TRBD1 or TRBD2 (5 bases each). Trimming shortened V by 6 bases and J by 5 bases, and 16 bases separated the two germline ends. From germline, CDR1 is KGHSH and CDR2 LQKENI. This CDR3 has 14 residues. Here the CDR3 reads CASSGTRSEETQYF. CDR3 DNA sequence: TGTGCCAGCTCGGGGACCCGATCGGAGGAGACCCAGTACTTC.

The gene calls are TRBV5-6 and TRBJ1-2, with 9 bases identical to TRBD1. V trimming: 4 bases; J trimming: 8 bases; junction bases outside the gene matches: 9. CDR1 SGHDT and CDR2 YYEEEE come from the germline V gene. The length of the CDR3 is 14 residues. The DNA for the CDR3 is TGTGCCAGCAGCGGGATGGGACAGGGAAGGGGCTACACCTTC. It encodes CASSGMGQGRGYTF.

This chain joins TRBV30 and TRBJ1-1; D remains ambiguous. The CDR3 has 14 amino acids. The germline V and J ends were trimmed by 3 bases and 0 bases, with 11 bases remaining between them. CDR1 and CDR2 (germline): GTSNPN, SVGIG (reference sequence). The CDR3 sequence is CAWSLAFLNTEAFF. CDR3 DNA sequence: TGTGCCTGGAGCCTTGCATTCCTGAACACTGAAGCTTTCTTT.

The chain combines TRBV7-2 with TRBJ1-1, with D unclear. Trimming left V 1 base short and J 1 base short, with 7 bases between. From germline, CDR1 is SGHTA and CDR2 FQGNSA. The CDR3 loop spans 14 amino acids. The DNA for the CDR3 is TGTGCCAGCAGCTTAGGGCCAGGGAACACTGAAGCTTTCTTT. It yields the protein CASSLGPGNTEAFF.

DNA of the CDR3: TGCGCCAGCAGCGTGAGCCTCCAGCAGGGGATCCCCTACGAGCAGTACTTC. Residues: CASSVSLQQGIPYEQYF. The V gene is TRBV4-3, the J gene TRBJ2-7; possibly TRBD1 for D (6 bases). V was trimmed by 5 bases and J by 2 bases, leaving 22 bases between them. Germline V gene data show CDR1 as LGHNA and CDR2 as YSLEER. This CDR3 contains 17 residues.

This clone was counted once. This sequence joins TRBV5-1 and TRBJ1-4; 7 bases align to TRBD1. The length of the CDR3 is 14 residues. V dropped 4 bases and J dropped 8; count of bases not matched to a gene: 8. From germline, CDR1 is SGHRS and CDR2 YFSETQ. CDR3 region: CASSRDRVEEKLFF. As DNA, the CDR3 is TGCGCCAGCAGCCGTGACAGGGTGGAGGAAAAACTGTTTTTT.

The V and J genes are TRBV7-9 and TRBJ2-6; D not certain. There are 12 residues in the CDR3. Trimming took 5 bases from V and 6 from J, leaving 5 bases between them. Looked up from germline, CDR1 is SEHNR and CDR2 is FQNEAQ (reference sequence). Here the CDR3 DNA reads TGTGCCAGCAGCCATCCGGCCAACGTCCTGACTTTC. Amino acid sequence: CASSHPANVLTF.

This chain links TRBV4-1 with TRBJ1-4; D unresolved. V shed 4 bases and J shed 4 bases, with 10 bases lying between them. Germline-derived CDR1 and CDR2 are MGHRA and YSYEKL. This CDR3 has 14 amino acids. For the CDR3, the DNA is TGCGCCAGCAGCCGAGAGGGTATTAATGAAAAACTGTTTTTT. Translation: CASSREGINEKLFF.

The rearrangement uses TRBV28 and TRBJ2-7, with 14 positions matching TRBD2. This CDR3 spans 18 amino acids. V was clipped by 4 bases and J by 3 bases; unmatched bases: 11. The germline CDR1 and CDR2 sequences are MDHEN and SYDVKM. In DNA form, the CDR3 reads TGTGCCAGCAGTTCCGGGACTAGCGGGAGAGGAAAGAGCTACGAGCAGTACTTC. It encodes CASSSGTSGRGKSYEQYF.

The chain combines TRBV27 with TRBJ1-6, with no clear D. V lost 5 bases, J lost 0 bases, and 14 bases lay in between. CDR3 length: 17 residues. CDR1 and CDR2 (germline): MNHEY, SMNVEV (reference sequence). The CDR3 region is CASSVDFQSSYNSPLHF. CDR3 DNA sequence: TGTGCCAGCAGTGTGGACTTCCAGAGCTCCTATAATTCACCCCTCCACTTT.

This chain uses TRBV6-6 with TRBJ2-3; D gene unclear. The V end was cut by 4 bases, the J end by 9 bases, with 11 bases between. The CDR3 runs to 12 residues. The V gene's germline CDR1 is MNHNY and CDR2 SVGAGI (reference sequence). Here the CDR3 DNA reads TGTGCCAGCAGTTCCCTAGTAGACACGCAGTATTTT. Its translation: CASSSLVDTQYF.

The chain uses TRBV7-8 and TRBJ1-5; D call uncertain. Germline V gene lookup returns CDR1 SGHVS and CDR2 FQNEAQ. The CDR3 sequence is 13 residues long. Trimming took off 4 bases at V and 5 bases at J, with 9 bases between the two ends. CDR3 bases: TGTGCCAGCAGCTCGCGGACGGATCAGCCCCAGCATTTT. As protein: CASSSRTDQPQHF.

For the CDR3, the DNA is TGTGCCAGCACTTTAGAATCGAACTATCAGCCCCAGCATTTT. It codes for CASTLESNYQPQHF. This chain uses TRBV6-5 with TRBJ1-5; D is undetermined. Germline-derived CDR1 and CDR2 are MNHEY and SVGAGI. Trimming pared 7 bases from V and 5 bases from J, leaving 15 bases between. The CDR3 runs to 14 residues.

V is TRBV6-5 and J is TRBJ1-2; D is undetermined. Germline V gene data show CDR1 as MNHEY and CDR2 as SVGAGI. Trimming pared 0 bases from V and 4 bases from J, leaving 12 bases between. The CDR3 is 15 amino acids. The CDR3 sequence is CASSYSSNRVYGYTF. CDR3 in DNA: TGTGCCAGCAGTTACTCGAGTAACAGAGTCTATGGCTACACCTTC.

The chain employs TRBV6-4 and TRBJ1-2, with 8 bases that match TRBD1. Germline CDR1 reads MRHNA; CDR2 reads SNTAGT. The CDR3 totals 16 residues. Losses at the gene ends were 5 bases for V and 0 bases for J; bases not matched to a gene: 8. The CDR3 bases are TGTGCCAGCAGTAGGACAGGGAATGGGGCTAACTATGGCTACACCTTC. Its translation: CASSRTGNGANYGYTF.

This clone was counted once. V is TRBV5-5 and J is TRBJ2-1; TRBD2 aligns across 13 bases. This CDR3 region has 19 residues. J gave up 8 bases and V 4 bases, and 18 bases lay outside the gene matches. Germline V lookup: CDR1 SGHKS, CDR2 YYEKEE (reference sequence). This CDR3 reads CASSPRDGSTSGGFDEQFF. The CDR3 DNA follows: TGTGCCAGCAGCCCCCGGGACGGGTCGACTAGCGGGGGGTTCGATGAGCAGTTCTTC.

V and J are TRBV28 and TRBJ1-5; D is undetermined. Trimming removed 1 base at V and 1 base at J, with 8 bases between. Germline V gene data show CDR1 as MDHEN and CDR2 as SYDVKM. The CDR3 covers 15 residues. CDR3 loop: CASSLLSGSNQPQHF. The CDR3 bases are TGTGCCAGCAGTTTATTGAGCGGCAGCAATCAGCCCCAGCATTTT.

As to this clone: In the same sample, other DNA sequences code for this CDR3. The CDR3 loop is CASSVAETQYF. The CDR3 nucleotides read TGTGCCAGCAGTGTTGCAGAGACCCAGTACTTC. This sequence joins TRBV2 and TRBJ2-5; the D is unclear. Looked up from germline, CDR1 is SNHLY and CDR2 is FYNNEI. The CDR3 loop spans 11 amino acids. Deletions cut 4 bases from V and 4 bases from J, with 4 bases between.

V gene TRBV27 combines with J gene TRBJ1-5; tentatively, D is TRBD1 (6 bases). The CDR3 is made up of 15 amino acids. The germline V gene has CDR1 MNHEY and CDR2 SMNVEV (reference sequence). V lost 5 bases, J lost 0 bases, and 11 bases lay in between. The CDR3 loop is CASSPRTASNQPQHF. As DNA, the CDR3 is TGTGCCAGCAGTCCGAGGACAGCTAGCAATCAGCCCCAGCATTTT.

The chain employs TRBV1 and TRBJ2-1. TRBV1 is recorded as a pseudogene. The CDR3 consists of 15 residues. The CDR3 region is CTSSPLGGVGDEQFF. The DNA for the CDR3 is TGCACCAGCAGCCCATTAGGTGGCGTGGGGGATGAGCAGTTCTTC.

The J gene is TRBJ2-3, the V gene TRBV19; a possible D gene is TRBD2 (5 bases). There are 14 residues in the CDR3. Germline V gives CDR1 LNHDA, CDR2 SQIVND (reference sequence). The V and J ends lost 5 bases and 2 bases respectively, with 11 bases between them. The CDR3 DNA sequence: TGTGCCAGTAGTGTGACTATAAACACAGATACGCAGTATTTT. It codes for CASSVTINTDTQYF.

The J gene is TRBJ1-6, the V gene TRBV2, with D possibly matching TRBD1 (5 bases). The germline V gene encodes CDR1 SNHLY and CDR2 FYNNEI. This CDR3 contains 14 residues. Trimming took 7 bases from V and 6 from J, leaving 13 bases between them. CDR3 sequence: CASMFRDFNSPLHF. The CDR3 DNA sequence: TGTGCCAGCATGTTCAGGGACTTTAATTCACCCCTCCACTTT.

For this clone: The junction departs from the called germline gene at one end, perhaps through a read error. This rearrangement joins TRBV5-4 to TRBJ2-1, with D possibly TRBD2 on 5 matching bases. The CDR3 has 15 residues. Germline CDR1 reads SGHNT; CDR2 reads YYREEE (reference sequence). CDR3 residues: CASRLTPSSYNGQFF. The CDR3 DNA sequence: TGTGCCAGCAGGCTTACACCTAGCTCCTACAATGGGCAGTTCTTC.

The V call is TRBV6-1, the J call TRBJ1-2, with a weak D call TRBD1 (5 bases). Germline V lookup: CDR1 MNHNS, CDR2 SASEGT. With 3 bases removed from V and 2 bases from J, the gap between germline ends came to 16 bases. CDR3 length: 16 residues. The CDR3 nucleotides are TGTGCCAGCAGTGACCCGTGGACACCTGGGAACTATGGCTACACCTTC. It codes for CASSDPWTPGNYGYTF.

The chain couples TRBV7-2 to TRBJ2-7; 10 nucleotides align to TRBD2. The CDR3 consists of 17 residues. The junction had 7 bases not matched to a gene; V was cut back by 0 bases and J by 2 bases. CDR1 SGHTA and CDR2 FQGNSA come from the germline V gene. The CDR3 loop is CASSLAFSGRNAYEQYF. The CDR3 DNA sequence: TGTGCCAGCAGCTTAGCTTTTAGCGGGAGGAATGCCTACGAGCAGTACTTC.